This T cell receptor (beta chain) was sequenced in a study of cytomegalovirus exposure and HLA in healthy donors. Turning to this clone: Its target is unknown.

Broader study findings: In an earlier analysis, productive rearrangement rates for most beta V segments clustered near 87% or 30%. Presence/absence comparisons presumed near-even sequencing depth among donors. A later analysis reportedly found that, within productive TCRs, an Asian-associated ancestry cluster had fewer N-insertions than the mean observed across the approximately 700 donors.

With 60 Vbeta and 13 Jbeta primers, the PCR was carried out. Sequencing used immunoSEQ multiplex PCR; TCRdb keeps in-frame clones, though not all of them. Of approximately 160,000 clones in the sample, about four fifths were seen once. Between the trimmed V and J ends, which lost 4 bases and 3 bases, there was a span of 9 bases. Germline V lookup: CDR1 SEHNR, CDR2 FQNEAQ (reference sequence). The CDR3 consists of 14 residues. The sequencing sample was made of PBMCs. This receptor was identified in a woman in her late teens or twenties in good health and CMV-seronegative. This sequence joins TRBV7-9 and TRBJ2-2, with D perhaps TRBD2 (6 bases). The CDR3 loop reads CASSSSGDTGELFF. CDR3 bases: TGTGCCAGCAGCTCGTCGGGAGACACCGGGGAGCTGTTTTTT. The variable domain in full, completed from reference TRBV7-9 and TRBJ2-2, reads DTGVSQNPRHKITKRGQNVTFRCDPISEHNRLYWYRQTLGQGPEFLTYFQNEAQLEKSRLLSDRFSAERPKGSFSTLEIQRTEQGDSAMYLCASSSSGDTGELFFGEGSRLTVL.